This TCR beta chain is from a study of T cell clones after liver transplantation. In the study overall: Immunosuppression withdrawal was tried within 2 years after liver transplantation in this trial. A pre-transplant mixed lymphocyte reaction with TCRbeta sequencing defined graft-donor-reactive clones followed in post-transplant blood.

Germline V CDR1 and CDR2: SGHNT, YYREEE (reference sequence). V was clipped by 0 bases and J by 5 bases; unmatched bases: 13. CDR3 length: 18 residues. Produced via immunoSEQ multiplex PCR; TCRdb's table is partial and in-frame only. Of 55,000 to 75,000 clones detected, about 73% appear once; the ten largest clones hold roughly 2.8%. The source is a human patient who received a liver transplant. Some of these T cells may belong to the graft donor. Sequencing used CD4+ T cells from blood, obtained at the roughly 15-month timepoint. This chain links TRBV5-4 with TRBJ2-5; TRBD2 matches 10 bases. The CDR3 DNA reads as TGTGCCAGCAGCTTGGCCAATTCCCAGCGGGAGGGCCGGGAGACCCAGTACTTC. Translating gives CASSLANSQREGRETQYF.